These 17 T cell receptor beta chains came from one sample sequenced in a study of cytomegalovirus exposure and HLA in healthy donors listed by TCRdb under 2017. The library was prepared using the immunoSEQ multiplex PCR assay. For the multiplex PCR, a mixture combining 60 forward primers for TCR Vbeta segments and 13 reverse primers for TCR Jbeta segments was used. Drawn from immuneACCESS, this table holds only the in-frame rearrangements with V and J called that TCRdb kept. Clones are partly lost; checked studies trace under half to an unresolved V gene and leave the rest unexplained. Counted in this sample were 180,000 or so clones; about 80% of them appeared once. More than 12% of the sample belongs to the ten largest clones. The specimen was PBMCs. Every receptor here comes from a man aged 50-60 years in good health and CMV-seropositive.

This clone was detected only once. V gene TRBV7-9 combines with J gene TRBJ1-3; 9 bases align to TRBD1. The CDR3 is 16 amino acids. The V gene's germline CDR1 is SEHNR and CDR2 FQNEAQ (reference sequence). The ends lost 4 bases at V and 0 bases at J; junction bases unmatched: 4. CDR3 nucleotides: TGTGCCAGCAGCTACGAGACAGGGGGCTCTGGAAACACCATATATTTT. Translating it yields CASSYETGGSGNTIYF.

The chain has TRBV18 and TRBJ2-2, with a possible D match to TRBD1 (6 bases). Trimming took 3 bases from V and 5 from J, leaving 13 bases between them. From germline, CDR1 is KGHSH and CDR2 LQKENI. The CDR3 spans 15 residues. The CDR3 loop is CASSPYRVETGELFF. The CDR3 bases are TGTGCCAGCTCACCCTACAGGGTTGAAACCGGGGAGCTGTTTTTT.

Notes on this clone: A read error may produce the germline difference seen at one junction end. J is TRBJ2-2 and V is TRBV7-9; 11 bases map to TRBD2. Germline V lookup: CDR1 SEHNR, CDR2 FQNEAQ (reference sequence). CDR3 size: 17 residues. The CDR3 reads CSSSEALAGGNTGELFF. DNA of the CDR3: TGTTCCAGCAGCGAGGCCCTAGCGGGGGGGAACACCGGGGAGCTGTTTTTT.

This clone has just one count. This rearrangement joins TRBV28 to TRBJ1-5, with D possibly TRBD1 on 6 matching bases. The germline V gene encodes CDR1 MDHEN and CDR2 SYDVKM. This CDR3 is built from 15 residues. Trimming left V 3 bases short and J 2 bases short, with 11 bases between. The CDR3, as DNA: TGTGCCAGCAGTTTGACAGGCGTCGGCAATCAGCCCCAGCATTTT. Its translation is CASSLTGVGNQPQHF.

V and J are TRBV6-1 and TRBJ2-3, with 9 bases aligning to TRBD2. The CDR3 is 17 amino acids. Germline V CDR1 and CDR2: MNHNS, SASEGT. J was trimmed by 0 bases and V by 1 base; bases with no gene match: 5. CDR3 loop: CASSEVPTSGSTDTQYF. In DNA, the CDR3 is TGTGCCAGCAGTGAAGTTCCGACTAGCGGTAGCACAGATACGCAGTATTTT.

V is TRBV28 and J is TRBJ1-5, with TRBD1 as a possible D gene (5 bases). The CDR3 covers 14 residues. Germline V gene data show CDR1 as MDHEN and CDR2 as SYDVKM. Trimming removed 3 bases at V and 4 bases at J, with 10 bases between. CDR3 nucleotide sequence: TGTGCCAGCAGTTTTCGACAGTCAAATCAGCCCCAGCATTTT. Translating it yields CASSFRQSNQPQHF.

V usage is TRBV5-4 and J usage is TRBJ1-4; 7 bases agree with TRBD1. J gave up 8 bases and V 5 bases, and 6 bases lay outside the gene matches. This CDR3 spans 13 amino acids. Germline values: CDR1 SGHNT, CDR2 YYREEE (reference sequence). The CDR3 sequence: CASSQGTEEKLFF. CDR3 sequence (DNA): TGTGCCAGCAGTCAAGGGACAGAAGAAAAACTGTTTTTT.

The CDR3 region is CASSSTTGHDEQFF. CDR3 sequence (DNA): TGTGCCAGCAGCTCCACGACAGGGCACGATGAGCAGTTCTTC. The gene calls are TRBV11-2 and TRBJ2-1; TRBD1 agrees at 7 bases. Germline V CDR1 and CDR2: SGHAT, FQNNGV. V lost 4 bases, J lost 8 bases, and 8 bases stayed unmatched. The CDR3 has 14 residues.

CDR3 nucleotide sequence: TGTGCCAGCAGTCGGGACAGGGACCATCAGCCCCAGCATTTT. Encoded protein: CASSRDRDHQPQHF. This chain joins TRBV7-9 and TRBJ1-5; 9 positions match TRBD1. The CDR3 spans 14 residues. The V gene's germline CDR1 is SEHNR and CDR2 FQNEAQ (reference sequence). V lost 6 bases to trimming and J lost 5 bases; unmatched junction nucleotides: 5.

The rearrangement joins TRBV11-3 to TRBJ2-7, with D maybe TRBD2 (6 bases). Germline loops: CDR1 SGHNT, CDR2 YENEEA. Deletions cut 1 base from V and 6 bases from J, with 10 bases between. This CDR3 has 13 residues. CDR3 loop: CASSLVRGTEQYF. In nucleotides, the CDR3 is TGTGCCAGCAGCTTAGTTCGGGGGACCGAGCAGTACTTC.

The table lists this clone with a count of one. CDR3 nucleotide sequence: TGTGCCAGCAGAGGATATACAGGGGGTCTGTCACCCCTCCACTTT. It encodes CASRGYTGGLSPLHF. The rearrangement links TRBV28 to TRBJ1-6; the match to TRBD1 covers 8 bases. V was clipped by 6 bases and J by 10 bases; unmatched bases: 11. The length of the CDR3 is 15 residues. The germline gives CDR1 MDHEN, CDR2 SYDVKM.

The chain carries TRBV5-1 and TRBJ2-3; 8 nucleotides match TRBD2. The CDR3 runs 17 residues. Germline CDR1 is SGHRS and CDR2 is YFSETQ. Germline trimming cut 1 base from V and 3 bases from J; bases unmatched to any gene: 10. Written as DNA, the CDR3 is TGCGCCAGCAGCTTGCCGTCGGTAGCGGGGAGTACAGATACGCAGTATTTT. Its protein product is CASSLPSVAGSTDTQYF.

V is TRBV10-2 and J is TRBJ1-2, with D possibly TRBD1 on 6 matching bases. Trimming removed 5 bases at V and 5 bases at J, with 9 bases between. CDR1 and CDR2 from the germline V gene are WSHSY and SAAADI. CDR3 length equals 12 residues. Written as DNA, the CDR3 is TGCGCCAGCAGTTTGGACAGATATGGCTACACCTTC. Its translation: CASSLDRYGYTF.

The J gene is TRBJ2-7, the V gene TRBV7-2, with 9 bases identical to TRBD1. Germline V gene sequence: CDR1 SGHTA, CDR2 FQGNSA. V was clipped by 5 bases and J by 6 bases; unmatched bases: 5. The CDR3 loop spans 13 amino acids. The CDR3 sequence: CASSPRDRAEQYF. CDR3 in DNA: TGTGCCAGCAGCCCCCGGGACAGGGCCGAGCAGTACTTC.

The chain is built from TRBV4-1 and TRBJ2-1; D unclear. V gave up 0 bases and J gave up 6 bases, with 15 bases separating them. Germline V gene sequence: CDR1 MGHRA, CDR2 YSYEKL. The length of the CDR3 is 16 residues. This CDR3 reads CASSQDSTRRSNEQFF. The CDR3, as DNA: TGCGCCAGCAGCCAAGATTCGACTCGCCGGTCCAATGAGCAGTTCTTC.

This chain joins TRBV9 and TRBJ1-1; 7 bases map to TRBD1. CDR1 and CDR2 from the germline V gene are SGDLS and YYNGEE. With V trimmed by 1 base and J by 11 bases, 11 bases remained unmatched. This CDR3 region has 14 residues. Here the CDR3 DNA reads TGTGCCAGCAGCGTATCAGGGGGTCTCTTTAAGGCTTTCTTT. Its protein is CASSVSGGLFKAFF.

This rearrangement joins TRBV7-2 to TRBJ2-4; maybe TRBD2 (6 bases). CDR1 SGHTA and CDR2 FQGNSA come from the germline V gene. V gave up 1 base and J gave up 0 bases, with 10 bases separating them. This CDR3 has 16 amino acids. The CDR3 reads CASSLGWGVAKNIQYF. The CDR3 coding sequence is TGTGCCAGCAGCTTAGGTTGGGGGGTAGCCAAAAACATTCAGTACTTC.